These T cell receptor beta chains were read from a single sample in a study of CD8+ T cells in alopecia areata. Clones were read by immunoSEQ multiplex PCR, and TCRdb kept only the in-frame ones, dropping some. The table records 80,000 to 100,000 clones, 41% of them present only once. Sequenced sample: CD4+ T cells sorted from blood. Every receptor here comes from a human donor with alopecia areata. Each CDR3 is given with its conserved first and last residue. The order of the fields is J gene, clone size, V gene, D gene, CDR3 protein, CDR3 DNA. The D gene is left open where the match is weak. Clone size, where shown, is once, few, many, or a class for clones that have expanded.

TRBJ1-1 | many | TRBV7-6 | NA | CASSLRATNTEAFF | TGTGCCAGCAGCTTACGAGCCACGAACACTGAAGCTTTCTTT
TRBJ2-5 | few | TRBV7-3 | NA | CASSPGGAQMGSQETQYF | TGTGCCAGCAGCCCTGGGGGGGCGCAAATGGGATCACAAGAGACCCAGTACTTC
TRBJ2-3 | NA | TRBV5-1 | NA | CASSLMHPSDTQYF | TGCGCCAGCAGCTTGATGCACCCCTCAGATACGCAGTATTTT
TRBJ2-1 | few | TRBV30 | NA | CAWSVLVRSEQFF | TGTGCCTGGAGTGTACTAGTTCGGAGTGAGCAGTTCTTC
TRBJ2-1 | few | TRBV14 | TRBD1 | CASSKGQGAWNEQFF | TGTGCCAGCAGCAAGGGACAGGGGGCTTGGAATGAGCAGTTCTTC
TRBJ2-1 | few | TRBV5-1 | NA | CASSLGGPFNEQFF | TGCGCCAGCAGCTTGGGCGGGCCGTTCAATGAGCAGTTCTTC
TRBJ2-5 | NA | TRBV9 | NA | CASSVALYQETQYF | TGTGCCAGCAGCGTAGCTTTGTACCAAGAGACCCAGTACTTC
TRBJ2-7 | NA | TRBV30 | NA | CAWSGDTSYEQYF | TGTGCCTGGAGTGGGGACACCTCCTACGAGCAGTACTTC
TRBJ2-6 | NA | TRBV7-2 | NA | CASSFSPSGANVLTF | TGTGCCAGCAGCTTTAGTCCCTCTGGGGCCAACGTCCTGACTTTC
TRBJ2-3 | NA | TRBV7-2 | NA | CASTRSLGTDTQYF | TGTGCCAGCACCCGAAGCCTCGGCACAGATACGCAGTATTTT
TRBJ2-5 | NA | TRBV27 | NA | CASSYGGRRGSGTQYF | TGTGCCAGCAGTTATGGGGGGCGAAGGGGATCGGGGACCCAGTACTTC
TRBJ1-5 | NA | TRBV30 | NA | CAWSVGNNQPQHF | TGTGCCTGGAGTGTTGGCAACAATCAGCCCCAGCATTTT
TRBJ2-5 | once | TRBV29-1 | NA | CSAARETQYF | TGCAGCGCTGCTCGGGAGACCCAGTACTTC
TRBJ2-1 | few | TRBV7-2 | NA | CASTLSGSANEQFF | TGTGCCAGCACCCTAAGCGGGTCCGCCAATGAGCAGTTCTTC
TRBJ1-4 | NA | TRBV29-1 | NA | CSAYGGSANEKLFF | TGCAGCGCCTATGGTGGCTCAGCTAATGAAAAACTGTTTTTT
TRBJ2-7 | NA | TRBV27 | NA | CASSSGRTYEQYF | TGTGCCAGCAGCTCAGGGAGGACCTACGAGCAGTACTTC
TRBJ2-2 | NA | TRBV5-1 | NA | CASSLATKDTGELFF | TGCGCCAGCAGCTTGGCAACTAAGGATACCGGGGAGCTGTTTTTT
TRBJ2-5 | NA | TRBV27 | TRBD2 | CASSRILGTRGGETQYF | TGTGCCAGCAGTCGTATCCTAGGGACTAGGGGGGGGGAGACCCAGTACTTC
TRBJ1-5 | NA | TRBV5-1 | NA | CASSLGYLGNQPQHF | TGCGCCAGCAGCTTGGGGTACCTAGGGAATCAGCCCCAGCATTTT
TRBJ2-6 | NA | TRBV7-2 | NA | CASSLAHKTGSGANVLTF | TGTGCCAGCAGCTTAGCGCATAAGACAGGCTCTGGGGCCAACGTCCTGACTTTC
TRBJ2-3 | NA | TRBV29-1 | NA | CSVTFFFGGGTDTQYF | TGCAGCGTGACCTTTTTCTTCGGGGGCGGCACAGATACGCAGTATTTT
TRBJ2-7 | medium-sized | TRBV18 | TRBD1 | CASSTTGVLDEQYF | TGTGCCAGCTCTACGACAGGGGTCTTGGACGAGCAGTACTTC
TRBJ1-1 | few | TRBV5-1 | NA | CASSAGGGFEAFF | TGCGCCAGCAGCGCCGGGGGCGGGTTCGAAGCTTTCTTT
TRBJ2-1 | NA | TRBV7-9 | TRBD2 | CASSLVAGSSFF | TGTGCCAGCAGCTTAGTAGCGGGAAGCTCGTTCTTC
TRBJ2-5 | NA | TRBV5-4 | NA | CASSLTGVSGETQYF | TGTGCCAGCAGCTTGACGGGAGTAAGTGGGGAGACCCAGTACTTC
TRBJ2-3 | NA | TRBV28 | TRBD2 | CASSPAGGTDTQYF | TGTGCCAGCAGTCCAGCGGGGGGCACAGATACGCAGTATTTT
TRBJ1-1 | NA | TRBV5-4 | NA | CASSWKTGLKTEAFF | TGTGCCAGCAGCTGGAAAACAGGGTTAAAAACTGAAGCTTTCTTT
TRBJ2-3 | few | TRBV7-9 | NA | CASSPRGSNTDTQYF | TGTGCCAGCAGCCCAAGGGGGTCCAACACAGATACGCAGTATTTT
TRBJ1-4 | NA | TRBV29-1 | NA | CSVEEWDTGSTNEKLFF | TGCAGCGTTGAAGAGTGGGACACCGGTTCAACTAATGAAAAACTGTTTTTT
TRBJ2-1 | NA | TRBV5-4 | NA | CASSPPMDNEQFF | TGTGCCAGCAGCCCCCCGATGGACAATGAGCAGTTCTTC
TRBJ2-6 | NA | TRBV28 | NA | CASIGRFTGANVLTF | TGTGCCAGCATAGGCAGGTTCACTGGGGCCAACGTCCTGACTTTC
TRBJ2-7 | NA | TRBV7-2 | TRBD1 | CASSTGQGVSYEQYF | TGTGCCAGCAGCACAGGACAGGGGGTCTCCTACGAGCAGTACTTC
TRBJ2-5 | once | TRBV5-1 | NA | CASSLATGRETQYF | TGCGCCAGCAGCTTGGCGACAGGTCGGGAGACCCAGTACTTC
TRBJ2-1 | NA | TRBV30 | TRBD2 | CAWRGLAGSHEQFF | TGTGCCTGGAGAGGACTAGCGGGGTCCCATGAGCAGTTCTTC
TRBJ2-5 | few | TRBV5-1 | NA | CASSLVLGAKETQYF | TGCGCCAGCAGCTTGGTCTTGGGGGCCAAAGAGACCCAGTACTTC
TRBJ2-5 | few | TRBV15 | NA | CATSPRMGRETQYF | TGTGCCACCAGCCCCCGGATGGGGAGGGAGACCCAGTACTTC
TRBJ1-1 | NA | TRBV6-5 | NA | CASSLQRTTEAFF | TGTGCCAGCAGTTTACAGAGGACGACTGAAGCTTTCTTT
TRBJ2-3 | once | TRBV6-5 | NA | CASSYSRERTDTQYF | TGTGCCAGCAGTTACTCTAGAGAACGCACAGATACGCAGTATTTT
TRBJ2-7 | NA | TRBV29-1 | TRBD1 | CSATGTGIHEQYF | TGCAGCGCGACCGGGACAGGGATCCACGAGCAGTACTTC
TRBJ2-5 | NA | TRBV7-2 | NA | CASSSNGGLARQETQYF | TGTGCCAGCAGCTCTAATGGTGGGCTAGCAAGGCAAGAGACCCAGTACTTC
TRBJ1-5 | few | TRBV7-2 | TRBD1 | CASSPETGSQPQHF | TGTGCCAGCAGCCCAGAGACAGGGTCTCAGCCCCAGCATTTT
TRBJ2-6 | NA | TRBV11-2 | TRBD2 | CASSFGLADSGANVLTF | TGTGCCAGCAGCTTTGGACTAGCGGACTCTGGGGCCAACGTCCTGACTTTC
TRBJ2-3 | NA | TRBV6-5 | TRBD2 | CASSLGLAGDTQYF | TGTGCCAGCAGCTTGGGACTAGCGGGAGATACGCAGTATTTT
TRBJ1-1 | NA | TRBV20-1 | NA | CRVSQGPEAFF | TGCAGAGTTTCCCAGGGACCTGAAGCTTTCTTT
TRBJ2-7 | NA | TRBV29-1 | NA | CSVESGAPIHEQYF | TGCAGCGTTGAGTCCGGGGCCCCCATCCACGAGCAGTACTTC
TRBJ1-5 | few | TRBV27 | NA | CASSLYGVSNQPQHF | TGTGCCAGCAGTTTATACGGGGTAAGCAATCAGCCCCAGCATTTT
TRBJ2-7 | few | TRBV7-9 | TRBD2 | CASRISGRGYEQYF | TGTGCCAGCAGGATAAGCGGGAGGGGCTACGAGCAGTACTTC
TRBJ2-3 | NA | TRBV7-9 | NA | CASSLDLVDSTDTQYF | TGTGCCAGCAGCTTAGATCTCGTGGACAGCACAGATACGCAGTATTTT
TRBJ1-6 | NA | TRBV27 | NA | CASRDYRRSYNSPLHF | TGTGCCAGCAGGGACTACAGACGCTCCTATAATTCACCCCTCCACTTT
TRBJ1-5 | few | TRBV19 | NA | CASSTGFQPQHF | TGTGCCAGTAGTACAGGGTTTCAGCCCCAGCATTTT
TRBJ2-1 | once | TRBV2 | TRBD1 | CASRDRVLRNEQFF | TGTGCCAGCAGGGACAGGGTACTTAGGAATGAGCAGTTCTTC
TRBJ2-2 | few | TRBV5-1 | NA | CASSLASQSNTGELFF | TGCGCCAGCAGCTTGGCCTCACAATCGAACACCGGGGAGCTGTTTTTT